These T cell receptor beta chains were read from a single sample in a study of cytomegalovirus exposure and HLA in healthy donors. The repertoire was sequenced with immunoSEQ multiplex PCR; TCRdb's copy has only in-frame clones and lacks some. The sample records fewer than 200,000 clones, roughly three quarters being singletons. Sequencing was performed on PBMCs. The receptors originated from a male donor in good health and CMV-seropositive. Each CDR3 is given with its conserved first and last residue. Fields, in order: J gene, clone size, V gene, CDR3 protein. Size is stated for part of the rows, as once, few or many counts, or as a class when the clone is expanded.

>TRBJ2-5|.|TRBV9
CASSGAGETQYF
>TRBJ2-3|.|TRBV10-1
CASSEGRRSGGAGGPTDTQYF
>TRBJ1-2|.|TRBV6-5
CASSLGTGKGYTF
>TRBJ2-7|once|TRBV4-1
CASSQDGRGTYEQYF
>TRBJ2-7|.|TRBV2
CASSHSPAGTFHEQYF
>TRBJ1-2|.|TRBV7-2
CASSATGQRWGYTF
>TRBJ2-1|few|TRBV4-2
CASSQALAGGQNEQFF
>TRBJ2-6|.|TRBV7-9
CASSEFQGGVLTF
>TRBJ1-1|.|TRBV30
CAWRGGWGPTEAFF
>TRBJ2-3|.|TRBV29-1
CSVDEDTQYF
>TRBJ2-2|.|TRBV9
CASSITGIGELFF
>TRBJ1-2|.|TRBV6-6
CASSRQGVNYGYTF
>TRBJ2-7|.|TRBV5-1
CASSLDGQGPYEQYF
>TRBJ2-7|.|TRBV5-1
CASSPGGAGYEQYF
>TRBJ1-1|.|TRBV5-6
CASSRRTAEAFF
>TRBJ1-1|.|TRBV6-6
CASTLHLNTEAFF
>TRBJ1-4|.|TRBV13
CASRSETEEKLFF
>TRBJ1-1|.|TRBV4-1
CASSPSQQGSTEAFF
>TRBJ2-1|.|TRBV6-5
CASSYDGRAYNEQFF
>TRBJ1-4|.|TRBV6-1
CASISEGGAIGKLFF
>TRBJ1-5|.|TRBV5-5
CASSYRDNNQPQHF
>TRBJ2-5|.|TRBV6-6
CASSTGLAGWETQYF
>TRBJ2-6|once|TRBV7-9
CASSRRQAGANVLTF
>TRBJ2-7|.|TRBV5-6
CASSPTGGAYEQYF
>TRBJ1-6|.|TRBV9
CASSVRSYNSPLHF
>TRBJ1-6|.|TRBV18
CASSPQGAESPLHF
>TRBJ2-3|few|TRBV5-1
CASFLETSADTQYF
>TRBJ2-1|.|TRBV4-1
CASSLGDNEQFF
>TRBJ1-2|few|TRBV4-2
CASSQDSSTDYGYTF
>TRBJ1-4|.|TRBV11-2
CASSLSNEKLFF
>TRBJ2-7|once|TRBV19
CASSIGGGRHEQYF
>TRBJ1-5|.|TRBV27
CASSLGVSNQPQHF
>TRBJ1-2|.|TRBV6-5
CASTKDTNYGYTF
>TRBJ2-5|.|TRBV5-1
CASSLIPETQYF
>TRBJ2-7|.|TRBV5-1
CASRTSGGESYEQYF
>TRBJ2-1|.|TRBV9
CASSYPRGGGYNEQFF
>TRBJ1-1|once|TRBV2
CASRGATEAFF
>TRBJ2-2|.|TRBV5-1
CASSHHSGGRNTGELFF
>TRBJ2-7|.|TRBV11-2
CASSNGEGGEQYF
>TRBJ1-1|many|TRBV21-1
CASSPRRCGEAFF
>TRBJ1-2|.|TRBV6-5
CASSFGVGYGYTF
>TRBJ1-1|.|TRBV5-4
CASSYWEGTNTEAFF
>TRBJ2-1|.|TRBV9
CASSVSGGEFDEQFF
>TRBJ2-1|.|TRBV5-1
CASSERTSGGAHEQFF
>TRBJ2-7|few|TRBV4-1
CASSLLGTGNYEQYF
>TRBJ1-5|.|TRBV5-6
CASSLAGTGGGQPQHF
>TRBJ2-6|.|TRBV7-9
CASSQGTGNSGANVLTF